This T cell receptor beta chain was identified during a study of blood T cell repertoires in COVID-19 (dated by TCRdb to about 2020). About the investigation overall: Samples from collaborators originated in the United States, Italy and Spain and spanned both the acute and convalescent phases of COVID-19. The material from the prospective study consisted of cDNA or gDNA derived from T cells, B-cell-depleted T cells, or PBMCs. Subjects who had been exposed to COVID-19, were actively infected with it, or had recovered from it provided the deeply sampled blood TCRbeta repertoires that made up the dataset. The repertoires were made available in a free public database intended to serve as a resource for research on the immune response to SARS-CoV-2. Samples were obtained from the ongoing ImmuneRACE study (first 160 participants) and from some 1,200 subjects provided by 6 global collaborators. A de-identified subject ID, COVID-19 status, age in years and sex were almost always included in the sample metadata. Where HLA class I and class II types were available, the types were taken from metadata supplied by the sample provider, not from assay-based typing.

The immunoSEQ Assay, a bias-controlled multiplex PCR, was used to amplify TCRbeta CDR3 regions from genomic DNA. The paper's data handling went like this. The number of nucleated cells in each sample was estimated from the amplification of reference gene primers within the assay. Sequence reads were collapsed and filtered to measure the absolute abundance of every unique TCRbeta CDR3 rearrangement. For each sample, productive Simpson clonality was calculated by taking the square root of Simpson's diversity index across productive rearrangements. This is the immuneACCESS table as TCRdb keeps it, with only in-frame sequences that have V and J called. A part of the clones is gone; compared with another copy, unresolved V genes explain less than half, and the rest is unexplained. V, J and clone size derive from that table, while D and trimming were established from the DNA sequence. A total of 75,000 to 95,000 clones appear in this sample, about 86% of them only once. The ten most abundant clones make up approximately 6.5% of the sample.

Here is what the overall study found, with its caveats: The amount of clinical and demographic metadata varied by source and participant and was provided uncurated.

For this chain, trimming is 3 bases at the V end and 5 bases at the J end, and the number of junction bases without a gene match is 8. In the germline V gene, CDR1 corresponds to SGHRS and CDR2 to YFSETQ. The CDR3, cysteine through phenylalanine, is 15 amino acids long. Only the CDR3 part of the read is kept: 45 bases, read in frame from the first base. Whole blood was collected in K2EDTA tubes by collaborating institutions according to the institutions' own protocols. Collaborator samples were shipped for TCRbeta analysis as frozen whole blood, isolated PBMCs, or DNA extracted from either sample type. Note on this clone: Its antigen is still unknown. The record has no base qualities; no much larger clone is one base away.

The source of this sequence is a man aged 55 to 69 with acute or convalescent COVID-19. The sample was peripheral blood. Recombination connected TRBV5-1 to TRBJ2-1; 7 middle bases align to TRBD2. The nucleotides read TGCGCCAGCAGCTATAGCGGGTTTGTAGACAATGAGCAGTTCTTC. Its translation reads: CASSYSGFVDNEQFF.